This TCR beta chain appears in the sequencing data of a study of blood T cell repertoires in COVID-19. Germline V gene sequence: CDR1 DFQATT, CDR2 SNEGSKA (reference sequence). The CDR3 is 12 residues long. Trimming took off 3 bases at V and 0 bases at J, with 6 bases between the two ends. Cohorts were determined from participant-reported clinical history. Among Cohort 3 donors, those recovered had two negative PCRs, clearance, or symptom resolution. Data came from immunoSEQ multiplex PCR; TCRdb stores just in-frame clones and leaves some out. The table lists hundreds of thousands of clones, 88% of them singletons, with about 1% in the top ten.

The rearrangement joins TRBV20-1 to TRBJ2-7; D is undetermined. Sequenced: PBMCs or T cells enriched from blood (not recorded which). This receptor was obtained from a woman under 40 who had recovered from COVID-19. The CDR3 reads CSASRSSYEQYF. For the CDR3, the DNA is TGCAGTGCTAGTCGGAGCTCCTACGAGCAGTACTTC.